The 17 T cell receptor beta chains below all came from one sample that was sequenced in a study of control samples from healthy donors and cancer patients. Clones were sequenced by immunoSEQ multiplex PCR, and TCRdb holds only the in-frame ones, with some missing. The sample includes just under 100,000 clones, more than 85% of them seen just once. The sequencing input was blood. Every receptor here comes from a man aged 18 to 35 in good health.

This chain connects TRBV2 to TRBJ2-7; no clear D gene. Trimming took off 4 bases at V and 7 bases at J, with 5 bases between the two ends. This CDR3 spans 10 amino acids. Germline values: CDR1 SNHLY, CDR2 FYNNEI. The CDR3, as DNA: TGTGCCAGCAGTGTACGGGAGCAGTACTTC. It translates to CASSVREQYF.

The chain couples TRBV5-4 to TRBJ1-1; unclear D gene. Germline V gene lookup returns CDR1 SGHNT and CDR2 YYREEE (reference sequence). This CDR3 has 13 residues. The germline V and J ends were trimmed by 4 bases and 7 bases, with 14 bases remaining between them. The CDR3 loop reads CASSPQLDLEAFF. CDR3 in DNA: TGTGCCAGCAGCCCCCAATTGGACCTTGAAGCTTTCTTT. Filled out from reference TRBV5-4 and TRBJ1-1, the complete variable domain reads ETGVTQSPTHLIKTRGQQVTLRCSSQSGHNTVSWYQQALGQGPQFIFQYYREEENGRGNFPPRFSGLQFPNYSSELNVNALELDDSALYLCASSPQLDLEAFFGQGTRLTVV.

The chain links TRBV5-6 to TRBJ1-1, with D perhaps matching TRBD1 (6 bases). Trimming shortened V by 3 bases and J by 0 bases, and 9 bases separated the two germline ends. CDR1 and CDR2 (germline): SGHDT, YYEEEE. CDR3 length: 14 amino acids. This chain's CDR3 is CASSSTGLNTEAFF. CDR3 nucleotide sequence: TGTGCCAGCAGCTCAACAGGGTTGAACACTGAAGCTTTCTTT.

J is TRBJ2-7 and V is TRBV7-7; 9 bases are a match to TRBD2. Germline V gene data show CDR1 as SSHAT and CDR2 as FNYEAQ (reference sequence). The CDR3 contains 15 residues. The junction had 9 bases not matched to a gene; V was cut back by 5 bases and J by 4 bases. The CDR3 DNA reads TGTGCCAGCAGCGCAGGGGCGGGAGGGCTATACGAGCAGTACTTC. It encodes CASSAGAGGLYEQYF. The full variable domain, in which reference TRBV7-7 and TRBJ2-7 provide the parts outside the CDR3, is GAGVSQSPRYKVTKRGQDVTLRCDPISSHATLYWYQQALGQGPEFLTYFNYEAQPDKSGLPSDRFSAERPEGSISTLTIQRTEQRDSAMYRCASSAGAGGLYEQYFGPGTRLTVT.

The V and J genes are TRBV5-1 and TRBJ2-1; D may be TRBD1 or TRBD2 (5 bases each). This CDR3 contains 16 residues. Germline CDR1 is SGHRS and CDR2 is YFSETQ. Trimming took off 0 bases at V and 5 bases at J, with 15 bases between the two ends. CDR3 DNA: TGCGCCAGCAGCTTGGTTTCGGGACGCTGGAACAATGAGCAGTTCTTC. Translation gives CASSLVSGRWNNEQFF.

The V gene is TRBV6-5, the J gene TRBJ2-7, with no clear D. Per the germline V gene, CDR1 is MNHEY and CDR2 is SVGAGI. V was trimmed by 0 bases and J by 4 bases, leaving 7 bases between them. The CDR3 has 13 residues. CDR3 nucleotide sequence: TGTGCCAGCAGTTACTCGCCGAGATACGAGCAGTACTTC. This encodes CASSYSPRYEQYF.

The chain links TRBV7-8 to TRBJ1-1; D ambiguous. The CDR3 extends over 14 amino acids. V lost 0 bases and J lost 6, with 11 bases in between. Looked up from germline, CDR1 is SGHVS and CDR2 is FQNEAQ. The CDR3 DNA follows: TGTGCCAGCAGCTTAGCGTATTTGGGTTCTGAAGCTTTCTTT. Its translation: CASSLAYLGSEAFF.

The chain recombines TRBV5-4 with TRBJ2-1; 8 nucleotides align to TRBD1. This CDR3 has 16 amino acids. Losses at the gene ends were 2 bases for V and 4 bases for J; bases not matched to a gene: 8. The germline gives CDR1 SGHNT, CDR2 YYREEE (reference sequence). For the CDR3, the DNA is TGTGCCAGCAGCTTAAAGAAGACAGGGGATTACAATGAGCAGTTCTTC. This codes for CASSLKKTGDYNEQFF. Variable domain in full (rest from reference TRBV5-4 and TRBJ2-1): ETGVTQSPTHLIKTRGQQVTLRCSSQSGHNTVSWYQQALGQGPQFIFQYYREEENGRGNFPPRFSGLQFPNYSSELNVNALELDDSALYLCASSLKKTGDYNEQFFGPGTRLTVL.

J is TRBJ1-2 and V is TRBV5-1; D perhaps matches TRBD1 (5 bases). This CDR3 spans 14 amino acids. Trimming left V 0 bases short and J 2 bases short, with 8 bases between. Germline V gene lookup returns CDR1 SGHRS and CDR2 YFSETQ. Here the CDR3 reads CASSLAGGNYGYTF. Here the CDR3 DNA reads TGCGCCAGCAGCTTGGCCGGGGGGAACTATGGCTACACCTTC. The whole variable domain, remainder taken from reference TRBV5-1 and TRBJ1-2, is KAGVTQTPRYLIKTRGQQVTLSCSPISGHRSVSWYQQTPGQGLQFLFEYFSETQRNKGNFPGRFSGRQFSNSRSEMNVSTLELGDSALYLCASSLAGGNYGYTFGSGTRLTVV.

The chain carries TRBV7-8 and TRBJ2-7; 14 bases match TRBD2. Germline CDR1 reads SGHVS; CDR2 reads FQNEAQ. V was pared by 2 bases and J by 7 bases, with 7 bases of the junction left unmatched. The length of the CDR3 is 16 residues. This chain's CDR3 is CASSLQPGLAGVEQYF. In nucleotides, the CDR3 is TGTGCCAGCAGCTTACAGCCGGGACTAGCGGGAGTTGAGCAGTACTTC.

V usage is TRBV5-1 and J usage is TRBJ2-1; 8 nucleotides agree with TRBD1. The J segment lost 9 bases and the V segment lost 4 bases, leaving 9 bases of the junction unmatched. This CDR3 contains 14 residues. Looked up from germline, CDR1 is SGHRS and CDR2 is YFSETQ. The CDR3 loop is CASSGGQGWSEQFF. CDR3 bases: TGCGCCAGCAGCGGAGGACAGGGATGGAGTGAGCAGTTCTTC.

The CDR3 sequence: CASSQTGGGQPQHF. In DNA form, the CDR3 reads TGTGCCAGCAGCCAGACAGGGGGCGGCCAGCCCCAGCATTTT. V usage is TRBV7-6 and J usage is TRBJ1-5; 10 nucleotides agree with TRBD1. This CDR3 is 14 amino acids long. CDR1 SGHVS and CDR2 FNYEAQ come from the germline V gene. The V and J ends lost 5 bases and 7 bases, in that order; junction bases with no gene match: 5.

This rearrangement joins TRBV5-8 to TRBJ1-5, with 7 bases identical to TRBD1. V was pared by 2 bases and J by 1 base, with 6 bases of the junction left unmatched. CDR1 SGHTS and CDR2 YDEGEE come from the germline V gene. This CDR3 contains 16 residues. Written as DNA, the CDR3 is TGTGCCAGCAGCTTAAGGGGGCTTGTGAGCAATCAGCCCCAGCATTTT. The encoded protein is CASSLRGLVSNQPQHF.

This clone was found once. The chain couples TRBV7-9 to TRBJ2-7; D possibly corresponds to TRBD1 (5 bases). V lost 4 bases and J lost 4, with 14 bases in between. This CDR3 is 14 amino acids long. Germline V gene data show CDR1 as SEHNR and CDR2 as FQNEAQ (reference sequence). The DNA of the CDR3 is TGTGCCAGCAGCTCTCCATCCCGACAGTACGAGCAGTACTTC. Translating gives CASSSPSRQYEQYF.

This chain joins TRBV2 and TRBJ2-1; D call uncertain. Trimming stripped 3 bases from V and 6 bases from J, with 12 bases between. CDR1 and CDR2 from the germline V gene are SNHLY and FYNNEI. CDR3 length: 14 residues. The CDR3 region has the DNA TGTGCCAGCAGTGATACCCTAGAACCCAATGAGCAGTTCTTC. Protein sequence: CASSDTLEPNEQFF.

The CDR3 region is CASSVREHEQFF. The CDR3 nucleotides are TGTGCCAGCAGCGTCAGGGAACATGAGCAGTTCTTC. This sequence joins TRBV9 and TRBJ2-1; perhaps TRBD1 as D (5 bases). With 2 bases removed from V and 8 bases from J, the gap between germline ends came to 8 bases. This CDR3 region has 12 residues. The germline V gene encodes CDR1 SGDLS and CDR2 YYNGEE.

The chain uses TRBV30 and TRBJ1-2; D is perhaps TRBD1 (6 bases). Trimming took off 0 bases at V and 6 bases at J, with 11 bases between the two ends. This CDR3 comprises 13 residues. CDR1 is GTSNPN, CDR2 SVGIG, per germline (reference sequence). The CDR3 nucleotides are TGTGCCTGGAGTGTCGTCTGGACAGATGGCTACACCTTC. This codes for CAWSVVWTDGYTF.